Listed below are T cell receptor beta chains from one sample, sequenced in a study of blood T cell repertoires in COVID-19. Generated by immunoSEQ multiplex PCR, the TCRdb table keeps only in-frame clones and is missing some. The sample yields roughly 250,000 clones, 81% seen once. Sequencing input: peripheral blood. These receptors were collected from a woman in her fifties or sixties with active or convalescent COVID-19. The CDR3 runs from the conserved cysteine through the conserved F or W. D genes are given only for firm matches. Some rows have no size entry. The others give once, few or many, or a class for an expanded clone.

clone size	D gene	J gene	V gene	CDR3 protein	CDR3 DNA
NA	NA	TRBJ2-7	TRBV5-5	CASSLQGRFYEQYF	TGTGCCAGCAGCTTGCAGGGCAGATTCTACGAGCAGTACTTC
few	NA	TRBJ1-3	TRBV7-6	CASSLRGSSGNTIYF	TGTGCCAGCAGCTTACGGGGTTCCTCTGGAAACACCATATATTTT
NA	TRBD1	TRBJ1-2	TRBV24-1	CATSDPPGTGRGNYGYTF	TGTGCCACCAGTGATCCACCAGGGACAGGGAGAGGTAACTATGGCTACACCTTC
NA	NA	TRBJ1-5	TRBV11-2	CASSPTELGQPQHF	TGTGCCAGCAGCCCTACAGAGCTTGGTCAGCCCCAGCATTTT
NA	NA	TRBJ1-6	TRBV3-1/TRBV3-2	CASSQDGNYNSPLHF	TGTGCCAGCAGCCAAGACGGGAACTATAATTCACCCCTCCACTTT
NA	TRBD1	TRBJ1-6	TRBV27	CASSLSGQGAPTYNSPLHF	TGTGCCAGCAGTTTGTCCGGACAGGGGGCGCCGACCTATAATTCACCCCTCCACTTT
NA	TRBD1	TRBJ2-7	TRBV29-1	CSVRPAGDRGLIYEQYF	TGCAGCGTTCGGCCTGCCGGGGACAGGGGGCTTATCTACGAGCAGTACTTC
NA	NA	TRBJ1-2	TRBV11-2	CASSLEWGGRYGYTF	TGTGCCAGCAGCTTAGAATGGGGAGGGAGGTATGGCTACACCTTC
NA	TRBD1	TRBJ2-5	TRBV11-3	CASSPGPGQGRQETQYF	TGTGCCAGCAGCCCGGGCCCGGGACAGGGAAGGCAAGAGACCCAGTACTTC
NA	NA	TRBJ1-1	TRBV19	CASSIAGRATEAFF	TGTGCCAGTAGTATAGCGGGCAGGGCCACTGAAGCTTTCTTT
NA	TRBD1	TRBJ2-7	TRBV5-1	CASSTAGWTGSDEQYF	TGCGCCAGCAGTACCGCGGGCTGGACAGGGAGTGACGAGCAGTACTTC
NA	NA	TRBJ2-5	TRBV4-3	CASSQDETSGETQYF	TGCGCCAGCAGCCAAGATGAGACTAGTGGGGAGACCCAGTACTTC
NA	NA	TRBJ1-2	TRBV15	CATSPRPRGGLFGYTF	TGTGCCACCAGCCCCCGACCGAGGGGAGGGCTTTTTGGCTACACCTTC
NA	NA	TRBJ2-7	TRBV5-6	CASSLFTRGAYEQYF	TGTGCCAGCAGCTTGTTTACGCGGGGTGCCTACGAGCAGTACTTC
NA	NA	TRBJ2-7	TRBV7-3	CASSLTREAEQYF	TGTGCCAGCAGCTTAACGAGGGAGGCGGAGCAGTACTTC
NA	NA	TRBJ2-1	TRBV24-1	CATSDAGIEQFF	TGTGCCACCAGTGATGCCGGTATTGAGCAGTTCTTC
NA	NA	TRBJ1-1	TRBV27	CASSLRGSTEAFF	TGTGCCAGCAGTTTAAGGGGGAGCACTGAAGCTTTCTTT
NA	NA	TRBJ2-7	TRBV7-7	CASSLDILSGHEQYF	TGTGCCAGCAGCTTAGATATACTCTCAGGCCACGAGCAGTACTTC
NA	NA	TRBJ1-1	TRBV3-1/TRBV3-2	CASSQPIPGVEAFF	TGTGCCAGCAGTCAACCTATCCCGGGAGTTGAAGCTTTCTTT
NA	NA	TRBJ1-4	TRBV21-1	CASSKTRDGTNEKLFF	TGTGCCAGCAGCAAAACCCGGGATGGAACTAATGAAAAACTGTTTTTT
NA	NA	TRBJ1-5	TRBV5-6	CASSLYGSQPQHF	TGTGCCAGCAGCTTATATGGGAGTCAGCCCCAGCATTTT
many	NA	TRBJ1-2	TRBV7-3	CASSPTGRGRGYTF	TGTGCCAGCAGCCCCACCGGTAGGGGTCGTGGCTACACCTTC
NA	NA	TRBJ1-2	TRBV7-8	CASSLVGGGVDYGYTF	TGTGCCAGCAGCTTAGTAGGAGGGGGGGTCGACTATGGCTACACCTTC
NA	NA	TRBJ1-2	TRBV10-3	CAISEDAALYGYTF	TGTGCCATCAGTGAGGACGCGGCTCTCTATGGCTACACCTTC
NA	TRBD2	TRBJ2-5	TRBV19	CASRGGLAGAQETQYF	TGTGCCAGTAGAGGGGGACTAGCGGGGGCTCAAGAGACCCAGTACTTC
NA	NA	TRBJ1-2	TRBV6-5	CASSYSSQGDYGYTF	TGTGCCAGCAGTTACTCGAGCCAGGGCGACTATGGCTACACCTTC
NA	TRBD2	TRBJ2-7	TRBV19	CASSTMGLAGGVQYF	TGTGCCAGTAGTACGATGGGACTAGCGGGGGGCGTGCAGTACTTC
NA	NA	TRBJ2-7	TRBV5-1	CASSSGSSYEQYF	TGCGCCAGCAGCTCGGGATCCTCCTACGAGCAGTACTTC
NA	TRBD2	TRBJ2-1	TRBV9	CASSPFSGGANEQFF	TGTGCCAGCAGCCCTTTTAGCGGGGGGGCTAATGAGCAGTTCTTC
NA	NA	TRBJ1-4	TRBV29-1	CSVSGVGATNEKLFF	TGCAGCGTTTCGGGGGTAGGAGCAACTAATGAAAAACTGTTTTTT
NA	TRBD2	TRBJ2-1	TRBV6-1	CASSGWTSGSYNEQFF	TGTGCCAGCAGTGGGTGGACTAGCGGGTCCTACAATGAGCAGTTCTTC
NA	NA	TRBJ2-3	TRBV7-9	CASTEDETSTDTQYF	TGTGCCAGCACCGAAGACGAGACTAGCACAGATACGCAGTATTTT
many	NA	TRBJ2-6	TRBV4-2	CASSGQRGSGANVLTF	TGTGCCAGCAGCGGACAAAGGGGCTCTGGGGCCAACGTCCTGACTTTC
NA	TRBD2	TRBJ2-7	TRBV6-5	CASSKTGGDEQYF	TGTGCCAGCAGTAAGACGGGAGGAGACGAGCAGTACTTC
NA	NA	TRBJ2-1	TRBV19	CASSINHGNEQFF	TGTGCCAGTAGTATTAATCACGGGAATGAGCAGTTCTTC
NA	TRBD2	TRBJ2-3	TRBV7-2	CASLAGGRDTQYF	TGTGCCAGTTTAGCGGGGGGGCGGGATACGCAGTATTTT